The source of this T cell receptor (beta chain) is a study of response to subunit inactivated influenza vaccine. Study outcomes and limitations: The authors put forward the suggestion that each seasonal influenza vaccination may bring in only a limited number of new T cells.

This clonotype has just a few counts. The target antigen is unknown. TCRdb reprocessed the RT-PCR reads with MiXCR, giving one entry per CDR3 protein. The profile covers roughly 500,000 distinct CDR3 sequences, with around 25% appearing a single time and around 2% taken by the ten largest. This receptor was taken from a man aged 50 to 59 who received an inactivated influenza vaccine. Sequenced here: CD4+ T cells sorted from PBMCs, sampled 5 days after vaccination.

The CDR3, as DNA: TGCGCCAGCAGCCAAGCCCCATCTCCCGGGGCGGGGGGGCCCCCAGATACGCAGTATTTT. Protein product: CASSQAPSPGAGGPPDTQYF. V is TRBV4-3 and J is TRBJ2-3, with 9 bases identical to TRBD2. From germline, CDR1 is LGHNA and CDR2 YSLEER. This CDR3 has 20 residues. V dropped 1 base and J dropped 4; count of bases not matched to a gene: 18.